A selection of T cell receptor beta chains follows, all from one sample in a study of cytomegalovirus exposure and HLA in healthy donors. Measured with immunoSEQ multiplex PCR; TCRdb has only the in-frame clones, and not every one. The repertoire includes roughly 120,000 clones, 80% to 90% of them detected once, and about 1.8% sits in the top ten. Sample: PBMCs. Every receptor here comes from a man between 35 and 55 years old in good health and CMV-seronegative. CDR3s include the opening cysteine and the closing phenylalanine or tryptophan. Each record gives: D gene, V gene, clone size, J gene, CDR3 protein, CDR3 DNA. A D gene is named only where the DNA matches it firmly. Where a row states a size, it is once, few, many or the class of an expanded clone; other rows omit it.

D gene: TRBD2
V gene: TRBV18
clone size: NA
J gene: TRBJ2-1
CDR3 protein: CASSGGLAVLNEQFF
CDR3 DNA: TGTGCCAGCTCGGGGGGACTAGCGGTTCTCAATGAGCAGTTCTTC

D gene: NA
V gene: TRBV7-2
clone size: NA
J gene: TRBJ1-1
CDR3 protein: CASSLLQNTEAFF
CDR3 DNA: TGTGCCAGCAGCTTATTACAGAACACTGAAGCTTTCTTT

D gene: TRBD1
V gene: TRBV6-6
clone size: NA
J gene: TRBJ2-5
CDR3 protein: CASDRGAAETQYF
CDR3 DNA: TGTGCCAGCGACAGGGGAGCGGCAGAGACCCAGTACTTC

D gene: TRBD2
V gene: TRBV2
clone size: NA
J gene: TRBJ2-1
CDR3 protein: CASTLAGLTSKLVF
CDR3 DNA: TGTGCCAGCACCTTAGCGGGGCTTACCTCTAAATTGGTCTTC

D gene: NA
V gene: TRBV18
clone size: NA
J gene: TRBJ1-5
CDR3 protein: CASSPNPTAGNQPQHF
CDR3 DNA: TGTGCCAGCTCACCAAATCCGACAGCCGGCAATCAGCCCCAGCATTTT

D gene: NA
V gene: TRBV29-1
clone size: few
J gene: TRBJ1-4
CDR3 protein: CSVVAGKLFF
CDR3 DNA: TGCAGCGTTGTGGCGGGAAAACTGTTTTTT

D gene: NA
V gene: TRBV5-5
clone size: few
J gene: TRBJ2-7
CDR3 protein: CASSLILGTREQYF
CDR3 DNA: TGTGCCAGCAGCTTGATTCTGGGCACGCGAGAGCAGTACTTC

D gene: TRBD2
V gene: TRBV7-8
clone size: NA
J gene: TRBJ2-5
CDR3 protein: CASSLRPSGSGRSQETQYF
CDR3 DNA: TGTGCCAGCAGCTTAAGGCCTAGCGGGAGCGGCAGGTCTCAAGAGACCCAGTACTTC

D gene: NA
V gene: TRBV14
clone size: NA
J gene: TRBJ2-2
CDR3 protein: CASSQQALTGELFF
CDR3 DNA: TGTGCCAGCAGCCAACAGGCACTCACCGGGGAGCTGTTTTTT

D gene: TRBD2
V gene: TRBV5-1
clone size: NA
J gene: TRBJ2-5
CDR3 protein: CASNRETLAGGETQYF
CDR3 DNA: TGCGCCAGCAACCGAGAGACGCTAGCGGGGGGAGAGACCCAGTACTTC

D gene: TRBD2
V gene: TRBV2
clone size: NA
J gene: TRBJ2-5
CDR3 protein: CASSERRGGGETQYF
CDR3 DNA: TGTGCCAGCAGTGAGAGGCGGGGGGGCGGAGAGACCCAGTACTTC

D gene: TRBD2
V gene: TRBV27
clone size: NA
J gene: TRBJ2-5
CDR3 protein: CASSDYGPGGETQYF
CDR3 DNA: TGTGCCAGCAGTGATTACGGACCGGGAGGCGAGACCCAGTACTTC

D gene: TRBD2
V gene: TRBV9
clone size: NA
J gene: TRBJ2-3
CDR3 protein: CASSTTPGSGRAGDTQYF
CDR3 DNA: TGTGCCAGCAGTACAACCCCGGGGAGCGGGAGGGCCGGAGATACGCAGTATTTT

D gene: TRBD1
V gene: TRBV5-6
clone size: NA
J gene: TRBJ1-3
CDR3 protein: CASSLRDRAAGNTIYF
CDR3 DNA: TGTGCCAGCAGCCTCCGGGACAGGGCGGCTGGAAACACCATATATTTT

D gene: TRBD1
V gene: TRBV7-9
clone size: NA
J gene: TRBJ2-5
CDR3 protein: CASITGGWETQYF
CDR3 DNA: TGTGCCAGCATCACAGGGGGCTGGGAGACCCAGTACTTC

D gene: TRBD1
V gene: TRBV27
clone size: NA
J gene: TRBJ1-2
CDR3 protein: CASSIQGASNYGYTF
CDR3 DNA: TGTGCCAGCAGTATCCAGGGGGCTTCTAACTATGGCTACACCTTC